This TCR beta chain stems from a study of blood T cell repertoires in COVID-19. Libraries were prepared by immunoSEQ multiplex PCR; TCRdb keeps only in-frame clonotypes and omits some of them. The sample lists roughly 250,000 clones, about 88% occurring once. The trim removed 4 bases at V and 5 bases at J, leaving 9 bases unmatched. The CDR3 has 16 amino acids. Germline assignment: CDR1 LNHDA and CDR2 SQIVND (reference sequence). The clonotype originates from a woman aged 40 to 55 who had recovered from COVID-19. The specimen sequenced was peripheral blood. J is TRBJ1-2 and V is TRBV19, with 11 bases aligning to TRBD1. The CDR3 loop is CASSTLPGQGGYGYTF. CDR3 sequence (DNA): TGTGCCAGTAGTACTCTACCGGGACAGGGGGGTTATGGCTACACCTTC.